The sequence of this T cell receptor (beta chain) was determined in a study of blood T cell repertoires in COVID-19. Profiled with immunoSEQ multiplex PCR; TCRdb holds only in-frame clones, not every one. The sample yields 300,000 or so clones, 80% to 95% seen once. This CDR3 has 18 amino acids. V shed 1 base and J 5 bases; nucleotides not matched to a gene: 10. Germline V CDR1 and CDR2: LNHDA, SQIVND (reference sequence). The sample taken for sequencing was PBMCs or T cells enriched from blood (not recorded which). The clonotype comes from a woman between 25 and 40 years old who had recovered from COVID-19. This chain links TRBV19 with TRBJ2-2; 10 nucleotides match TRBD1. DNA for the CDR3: TGTGCCAGTAGTATAGGCTCCCCTGGGACAGGGGAAACCGGGGAGCTGTTTTTT. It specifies CASSIGSPGTGETGELFF.